This TCR beta chain was sequenced in a study of control samples from healthy donors and cancer patients. This clone was recorded once. TCRdb keeps only in-frame clones here, not all; method: immunoSEQ multiplex PCR. The sample records 100,000 to 150,000 clones, around nine tenths being singletons. The CDR3 sequence is 16 residues long. Germline CDR1 is GTSNPN and CDR2 is SVGIG (reference sequence). The V end lost 4 bases, the J end lost 0 bases, and 18 bases lay between the germline ends. The receptor's source is a man between 18 and 29 years old in good health. The rearrangement uses TRBV30 and TRBJ1-1, with a possible D match to TRBD1 (6 bases). Sample: blood. The CDR3 protein is CAWTSGRGHMNTEAFF. CDR3 DNA sequence: TGTGCCTGGACATCGGGTAGGGGACACATGAACACTGAAGCTTTCTTT.